This T cell receptor beta chain was sequenced for a study of blood T cell repertoires in COVID-19. Using immunoSEQ multiplex PCR, the repertoire was profiled, and TCRdb retains in-frame clones only, with some absent. The sample includes some 120,000 clones, 69% of them seen just once. CDR3 length: 13 residues. Trimming removed 2 bases from V and 3 bases from J, with 5 bases in between. Germline values: CDR1 KGHSH, CDR2 LQKENI. The sequence derives from a woman aged 70-85 years with acute or convalescent COVID-19. This sequence joins TRBV18 and TRBJ2-1; no definite D call. Sequencing was done on a sample of peripheral blood. The CDR3: CASSPVLYNEQFF. The CDR3 DNA reads TGTGCCAGCTCACCAGTTCTCTACAATGAGCAGTTCTTC.